This T cell receptor (beta chain) comes out of a study of cytomegalovirus exposure and HLA in healthy donors. Primers for the PCR totalled 60 Vbeta and 13 Jbeta. Sequenced by immunoSEQ multiplex PCR; TCRdb stores in-frame clones only, minus some. Altogether almost 70,000 clones are present, around 66% being singletons, with the ten largest covering 12% to 15%. V was trimmed by 2 bases and J by 2 bases, leaving 8 bases between them. This CDR3 has 14 residues. Germline V gene sequence: CDR1 MNHEY, CDR2 SVGAGI. Sequencing was performed on PBMCs. V is TRBV6-5 and J is TRBJ2-3; possibly TRBD1 for D (6 bases). This TCR was recovered from a male donor in good health and CMV-seropositive. The CDR3, as DNA: TGTGCCAGCAGTTACAGGGGGTCCACAGATACGCAGTATTTT. Protein product: CASSYRGSTDTQYF.